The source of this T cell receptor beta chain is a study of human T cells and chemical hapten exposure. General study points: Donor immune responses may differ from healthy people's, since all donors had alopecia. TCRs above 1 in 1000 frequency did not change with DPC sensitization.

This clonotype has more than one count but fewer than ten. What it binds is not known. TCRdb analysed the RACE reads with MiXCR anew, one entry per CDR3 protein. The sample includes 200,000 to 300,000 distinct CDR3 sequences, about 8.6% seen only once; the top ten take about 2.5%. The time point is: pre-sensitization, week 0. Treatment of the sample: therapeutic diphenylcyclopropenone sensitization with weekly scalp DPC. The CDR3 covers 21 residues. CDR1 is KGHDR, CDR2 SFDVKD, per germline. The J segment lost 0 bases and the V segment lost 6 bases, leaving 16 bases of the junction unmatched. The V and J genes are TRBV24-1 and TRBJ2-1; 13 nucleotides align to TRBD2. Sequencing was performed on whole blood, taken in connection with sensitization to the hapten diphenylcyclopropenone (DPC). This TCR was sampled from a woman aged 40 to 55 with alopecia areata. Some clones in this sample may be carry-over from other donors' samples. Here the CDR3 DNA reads TGTGCCACCAGTTCCTCTCTTCCGGGACTAGCGGGGCATAGCTCCTACAATGAGCAGTTCTTC. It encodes CATSSSLPGLAGHSSYNEQFF.